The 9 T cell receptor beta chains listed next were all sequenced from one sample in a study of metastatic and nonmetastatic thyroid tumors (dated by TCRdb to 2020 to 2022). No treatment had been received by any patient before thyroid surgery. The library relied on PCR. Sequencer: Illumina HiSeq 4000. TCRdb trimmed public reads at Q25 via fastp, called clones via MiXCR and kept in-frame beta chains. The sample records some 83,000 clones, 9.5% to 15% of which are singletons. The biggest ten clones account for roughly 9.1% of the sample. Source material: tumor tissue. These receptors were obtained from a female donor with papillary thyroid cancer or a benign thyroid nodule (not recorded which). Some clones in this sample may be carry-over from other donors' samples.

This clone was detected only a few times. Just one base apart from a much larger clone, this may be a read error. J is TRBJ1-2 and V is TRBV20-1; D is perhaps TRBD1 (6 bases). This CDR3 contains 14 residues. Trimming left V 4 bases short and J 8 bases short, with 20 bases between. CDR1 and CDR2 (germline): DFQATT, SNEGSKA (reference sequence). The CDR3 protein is CSATPTGIPEGYTF. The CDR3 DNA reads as TGCAGTGCTACCCCTACAGGGATCCCGGAAGGCTACACCTTC.

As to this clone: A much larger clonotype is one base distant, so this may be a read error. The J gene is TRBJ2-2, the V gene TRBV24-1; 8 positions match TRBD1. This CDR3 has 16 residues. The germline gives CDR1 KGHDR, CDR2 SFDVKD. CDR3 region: CAASDPDRGATGELFF. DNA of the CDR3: TGTGCCGCCAGTGATCCCGACAGGGGAGCCACCGGGGAGCTGTTTTTT.

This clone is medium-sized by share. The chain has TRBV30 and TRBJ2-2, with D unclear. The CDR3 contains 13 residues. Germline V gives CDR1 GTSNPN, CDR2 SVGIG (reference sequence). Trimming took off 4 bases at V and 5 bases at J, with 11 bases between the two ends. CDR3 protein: CAWTSQRTGELFF. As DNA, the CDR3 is TGTGCCTGGACTTCCCAAAGGACCGGGGAGCTGTTTTTT.

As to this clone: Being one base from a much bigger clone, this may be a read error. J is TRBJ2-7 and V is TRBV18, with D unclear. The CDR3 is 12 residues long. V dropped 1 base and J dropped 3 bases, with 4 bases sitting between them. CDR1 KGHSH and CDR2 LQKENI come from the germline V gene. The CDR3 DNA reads TGTGCCAGCTCACCACTGGTCTACGAGCAGTACTTC. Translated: CASSPLVYEQYF. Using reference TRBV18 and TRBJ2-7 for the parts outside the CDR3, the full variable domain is NAGVMQNPRHLVRRRGQEARLRCSPMKGHSHVYWYRQLPEEGLKFMVYLQKENIIDESGMPKERFSAEFPKEGPSILRIQQVVRGDSAAYFCASSPLVYEQYFGPGTRLTVT.

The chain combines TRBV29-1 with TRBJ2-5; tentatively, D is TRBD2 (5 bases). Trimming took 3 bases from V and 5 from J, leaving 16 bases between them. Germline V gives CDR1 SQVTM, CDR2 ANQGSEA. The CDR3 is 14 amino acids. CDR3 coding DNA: TGCAGCGTTGAGGAATCGGCGGGTATGGAGACCCAGTACTTC. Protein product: CSVEESAGMETQYF.

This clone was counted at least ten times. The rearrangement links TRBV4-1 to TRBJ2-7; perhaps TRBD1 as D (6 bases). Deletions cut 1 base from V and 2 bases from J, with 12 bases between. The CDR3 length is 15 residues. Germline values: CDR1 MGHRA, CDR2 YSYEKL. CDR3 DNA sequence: TGCGCCAGCAGCCAAGTAGGACGGGACACCTACGAGCAGTACTTC. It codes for CASSQVGRDTYEQYF.

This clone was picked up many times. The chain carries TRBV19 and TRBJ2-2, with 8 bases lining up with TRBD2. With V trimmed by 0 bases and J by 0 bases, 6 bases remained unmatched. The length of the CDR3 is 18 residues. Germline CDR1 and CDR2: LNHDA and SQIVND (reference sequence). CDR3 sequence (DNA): TGTGCCAGTAGTATAGATCGCCCGGGACTAGCGAACACCGGGGAGCTGTTTTTT. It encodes CASSIDRPGLANTGELFF.

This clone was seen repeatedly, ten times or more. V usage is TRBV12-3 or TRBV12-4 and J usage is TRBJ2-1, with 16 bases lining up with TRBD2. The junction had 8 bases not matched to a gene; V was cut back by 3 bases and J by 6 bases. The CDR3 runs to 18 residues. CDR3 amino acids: CASSLFPGLAGGVNEQFF. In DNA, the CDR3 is TGTGCCAGCAGTTTGTTCCCGGGACTAGCGGGAGGGGTCAATGAGCAGTTCTTC.

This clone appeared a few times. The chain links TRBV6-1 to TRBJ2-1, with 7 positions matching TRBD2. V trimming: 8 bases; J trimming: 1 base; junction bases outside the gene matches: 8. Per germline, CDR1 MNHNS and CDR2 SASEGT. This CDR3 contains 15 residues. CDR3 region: CASSMRERSYNEQFF. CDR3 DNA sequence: TGTGCCAGCTCCATGCGGGAGCGTTCCTACAATGAGCAGTTCTTC.